This TCR beta chain was sequenced during a study of CD8 T cells in Susac syndrome. Healthy donors acted as controls, with matching for age and sex. TEMRA cells were FACS-enriched and CD8+ and CD4+ T cells negatively isolated. The CDR3 loop spans 14 amino acids. V gave up 3 bases and J gave up 4 bases; unmatched junction bases: 4. CDR1 KGHSH and CDR2 LQKENI come from the germline V gene. RNA in amounts of about 0.5 to 1 ug was reverse transcribed with random hexamers. One entry per CDR3 protein, called by TCRdb with MiXCR from the immunoSEQ multiplex PCR reads. Here the sample spans more than 95,000 distinct CDR3 sequences, about 95% being singletons.

The material sequenced was CD4+ T cells from PBMCs. The chain couples TRBV18 to TRBJ2-5, with 8 positions matching TRBD2. This receptor was obtained from a human donor in good health. The CDR3 is CASSPSGRGETQYF. The DNA of the CDR3 is TGTGCCAGCTCACCGAGCGGGAGAGGAGAGACCCAGTACTTC.